This TCR beta chain derives from a study of T cells expressing NK-cell markers. Overall study context: Repertoires of TCR beta were obtained from T cells sorted as CD3+CD56+NKG2C+, CD3+CD56+NKG2C- and CD3+CD56-NKG2C+. HCMV serostatus: seven of eight sequenced donors positive, one negative.

General study results and limits: In a few donors, dominant clonotypes made up about 25-60.1% of CD3+CD56-NKG2C+ cells.

About this clonotype itself: The antigen remains unidentified.

This CDR3 has 13 amino acids. CDR1 and CDR2 (germline): SNHLY, FYNNEI. Researchers built TCR beta cDNA using 5'RACE template switching with UMIs. No DNA is given; TCRdb re-called the 5' RACE reads and lists each CDR3 protein once. This sample contains under 600,000 distinct CDR3 sequences. Sequencing was carried out using blood T cells: a sorted CD56 or NKG2C T cell subset, CD4+ or CD8+ T cells, or bulk PBMC T cells (not recorded which). This receptor was taken from a woman between 50 and 59 years old in good health. V gene TRBV2 combines with J gene TRBJ2-7; the TRBD2 assignment by TCRdb is unverifiable without DNA. CDR3 sequence reads: CASSPTSFLEQYF.